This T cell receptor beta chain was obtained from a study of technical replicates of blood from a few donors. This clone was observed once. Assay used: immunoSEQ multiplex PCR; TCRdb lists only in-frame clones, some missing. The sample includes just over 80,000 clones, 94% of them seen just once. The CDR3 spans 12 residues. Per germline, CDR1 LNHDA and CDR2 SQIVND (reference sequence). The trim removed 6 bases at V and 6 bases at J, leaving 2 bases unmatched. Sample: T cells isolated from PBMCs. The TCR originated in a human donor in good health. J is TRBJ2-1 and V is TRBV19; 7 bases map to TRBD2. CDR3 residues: CASSGGFNEQFF. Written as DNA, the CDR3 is TGTGCCAGTAGCGGGGGGTTCAATGAGCAGTTCTTC.